These T cell receptor beta chains were read from a single sample in a study of blood T cell repertoires in COVID-19. TCRdb's copy holds only in-frame clones and misses some; the assay was immunoSEQ multiplex PCR. The sample gives approximately 380,000 clones, 85% of which show up once; around 3.4% is in the top ten. The sample taken for sequencing was peripheral blood. These receptors all come from a woman aged 18-30 years with acute or convalescent COVID-19. CDR3s include the opening cysteine and the closing phenylalanine or tryptophan. D genes are given only for firm matches. Size tells how often a clone was seen (once, few, many) or the class of an expanded clone, and some rows leave it out.

J: TRBJ1-4
V: TRBV6-1
size: few
D: .
CDR3: CASSEATGSSIEKLFF
DNA: TGTGCCAGCAGTGAAGCCACAGGGAGTTCGATCGAAAAACTGTTTTTT

J: TRBJ2-2
V: TRBV5-1
size: few
D: .
CDR3: CASSLRYRTGELFF
DNA: TGCGCCAGCAGCTTGCGTTACCGGACCGGGGAGCTGTTTTTT

J: TRBJ2-7
V: TRBV28
size: once
D: .
CDR3: CASIDSYEQYF
DNA: TGTGCCAGCATTGACAGCTACGAGCAGTACTTC

J: TRBJ1-2
V: TRBV23-1
size: once
D: TRBD1
CDR3: CASSQQGARTNYGYTF
DNA: TGCGCCAGCAGTCAACAGGGGGCCCGGACTAACTATGGCTACACCTTC

J: TRBJ1-6
V: TRBV9
size: .
D: TRBD1
CDR3: CASSVGSRQGSNSPLHF
DNA: TGTGCCAGCAGCGTAGGTTCCCGACAGGGATCTAATTCACCCCTCCACTTT

J: TRBJ2-1
V: TRBV2
size: .
D: TRBD1
CDR3: CASSEIGQGVGQFF
DNA: TGTGCCAGCAGTGAGATCGGACAGGGTGTGGGGCAGTTCTTC

J: TRBJ1-1
V: TRBV7-2
size: .
D: TRBD1
CDR3: CASSFIQGAITEAFF
DNA: TGTGCCAGCAGCTTTATACAGGGGGCGATCACTGAAGCTTTCTTT

J: TRBJ2-2
V: TRBV4-2
size: .
D: TRBD2
CDR3: CASSLQLAANTGELFF
DNA: TGTGCCAGCAGCCTCCAGCTAGCGGCGAACACCGGGGAGCTGTTTTTT

J: TRBJ1-4
V: TRBV6-5
size: .
D: .
CDR3: CASSYLDNEKLFF
DNA: TGTGCCAGCAGTTACTTAGATAATGAAAAACTGTTTTTT

J: TRBJ1-1
V: TRBV7-3
size: .
D: TRBD1
CDR3: CASSSGQGEAFF
DNA: TGTGCCAGCAGCTCCGGACAGGGTGAAGCTTTCTTT

J: TRBJ1-2
V: TRBV7-9
size: few
D: TRBD1
CDR3: CASSSSGTDDYGYTF
DNA: TGTGCCAGCAGCTCGTCCGGGACAGACGACTATGGCTACACCTTC

J: TRBJ1-5
V: TRBV15
size: .
D: TRBD1
CDR3: CATSILDRDNQPQHF
DNA: TGTGCCACCAGCATCCTGGACAGGGACAATCAGCCCCAGCATTTT

J: TRBJ1-5
V: TRBV15
size: .
D: .
CDR3: CATSDKLSQPQHF
DNA: TGTGCCACCAGCGACAAGTTGAGTCAGCCCCAGCATTTT

J: TRBJ2-3
V: TRBV28
size: .
D: TRBD2
CDR3: CASRLGTTDTQYF
DNA: TGTGCCAGCAGGCTCGGGACTACCGATACGCAGTATTTT

J: TRBJ1-2
V: TRBV30
size: .
D: .
CDR3: CAWSPEGRGNYGYTF
DNA: TGTGCCTGGAGTCCCGAAGGGAGGGGTAACTATGGCTACACCTTC

J: TRBJ2-1
V: TRBV7-8
size: .
D: TRBD2
CDR3: CASSFRSGGALEQFF
DNA: TGTGCCAGCAGCTTCCGGAGCGGGGGGGCCCTTGAGCAGTTCTTC

J: TRBJ1-1
V: TRBV6-1
size: .
D: TRBD1
CDR3: CASSEAVTGELAFF
DNA: TGTGCCAGCAGTGAAGCGGTGACAGGGGAATTGGCTTTCTTT

J: TRBJ2-7
V: TRBV12-2
size: .
D: .
CDR3: CASRLGRVAGPIMVTYEQYF
DNA: TGTGCAAGTCGCTTAGGCAGGGTAGCGGGCCCGATTATGGTGACCTACGAGCAGTACTTC

J: TRBJ1-5
V: TRBV2
size: .
D: .
CDR3: CASSDERMIRGANQPQHF
DNA: TGTGCCAGCAGCGATGAACGAATGATCAGGGGCGCAAATCAGCCCCAGCATTTT

J: TRBJ2-7
V: TRBV28
size: .
D: .
CDR3: CASSLIDRPQYF
DNA: TGTGCCAGCAGTTTAATCGACAGGCCTCAGTACTTC

J: TRBJ2-1
V: TRBV7-3
size: few
D: TRBD2
CDR3: CASRSTSGSAQEQFF
DNA: TGTGCCAGCAGGTCGACTAGCGGGAGCGCTCAGGAGCAGTTCTTC

J: TRBJ2-1
V: TRBV7-2
size: .
D: TRBD2
CDR3: CASSSLGGLAMLNNEQFF
DNA: TGTGCCAGCAGCTCCCTAGGGGGACTAGCTATGCTCAACAATGAGCAGTTCTTC

J: TRBJ2-1
V: TRBV7-3
size: .
D: TRBD2
CDR3: CASSQSSRSGGFVGNEQFF
DNA: TGTGCCAGCAGCCAATCCTCCCGGAGCGGGGGCTTTGTAGGGAATGAGCAGTTCTTC

J: TRBJ2-3
V: TRBV6-5
size: .
D: TRBD2
CDR3: CAIRASGGSGDTQYF
DNA: TGTGCGATACGGGCTAGCGGGGGTAGTGGAGATACGCAGTATTTT

J: TRBJ2-3
V: TRBV12-5
size: .
D: .
CDR3: CASGSAADTQYF
DNA: TGTGCTAGTGGTTCAGCGGCAGATACGCAGTATTTT

J: TRBJ1-4
V: TRBV5-6
size: .
D: TRBD1
CDR3: CASSLVGQGDEKLFF
DNA: TGTGCCAGCAGCTTAGTGGGACAGGGGGATGAAAAACTGTTTTTT

J: TRBJ1-5
V: TRBV5-1
size: .
D: TRBD1
CDR3: CASSLEGQLNQPQHF
DNA: TGCGCCAGCAGCTTGGAGGGACAGTTAAATCAGCCCCAGCATTTT

J: TRBJ1-1
V: TRBV9
size: .
D: .
CDR3: CASSGMQTEAFF
DNA: TGTGCCAGCAGCGGAATGCAGACTGAAGCTTTCTTT

J: TRBJ1-6
V: TRBV28
size: once
D: TRBD1
CDR3: CASSLGTDGYNSPLHF
DNA: TGTGCCAGCAGTCTAGGGACAGACGGATATAATTCACCCCTCCACTTT

J: TRBJ2-1
V: TRBV6-5
size: .
D: TRBD1
CDR3: CASSRGQGNEQFF
DNA: TGTGCCAGCAGCCGTGGACAGGGGAATGAGCAGTTCTTC

J: TRBJ1-2
V: TRBV5-1
size: .
D: TRBD1
CDR3: CASSRGQGIFDYGYTF
DNA: TGCGCCAGCAGCCGGGGACAGGGGATTTTTGACTATGGCTACACCTTC

J: TRBJ1-3
V: TRBV24-1
size: .
D: .
CDR3: CATMSSGNTIYF
DNA: TGTGCCACCATGAGCTCTGGAAACACCATATATTTT

J: TRBJ2-1
V: TRBV2
size: .
D: .
CDR3: CASSRGAVPPYNEQFF
DNA: TGTGCCAGCAGTCGTGGAGCAGTGCCCCCATACAATGAGCAGTTCTTC

J: TRBJ1-2
V: TRBV28
size: few
D: .
CDR3: CASSFRNYGYTF
DNA: TGTGCCAGCAGTTTCAGGAACTATGGCTACACCTTC

J: TRBJ1-1
V: TRBV7-9
size: .
D: TRBD1
CDR3: CASSLAGGGHRGEAFF
DNA: TGTGCCAGCAGCTTAGCGGGGGGTGGGCACAGGGGAGAAGCTTTCTTT

J: TRBJ1-1
V: TRBV5-1
size: once
D: .
CDR3: CASSPVYGEGTEAFF
DNA: TGCGCCAGCAGCCCCGTTTATGGGGAGGGCACTGAAGCTTTCTTT

J: TRBJ1-3
V: TRBV4-1
size: .
D: TRBD1
CDR3: CASSQTAGGWGNTIYF
DNA: TGCGCCAGCAGCCAAACAGCAGGGGGCTGGGGAAACACCATATATTTT

J: TRBJ2-1
V: TRBV24-1
size: .
D: .
CDR3: CATSDPGGEQFF
DNA: TGTGCCACCAGTGATCCCGGCGGTGAGCAGTTCTTC

J: TRBJ1-1
V: TRBV6-5
size: .
D: TRBD1
CDR3: CASSYSGTDLYF
DNA: TGTGCCAGCAGTTACTCGGGGACAGACCTTTACTTT

J: TRBJ2-3
V: TRBV6-5
size: .
D: TRBD1
CDR3: CASSTSRGSTDTQYF
DNA: TGTGCCAGCAGTACGTCCAGGGGGAGCACAGATACGCAGTATTTT

J: TRBJ2-3
V: TRBV6-4
size: .
D: .
CDR3: CASSDSPSGSTDTQYF
DNA: TGTGCCAGCAGTGACTCGCCGAGCGGAAGCACAGATACGCAGTATTTT

J: TRBJ1-2
V: TRBV5-4
size: .
D: .
CDR3: CASSLRQGGYGYTF
DNA: TGTGCCAGCAGCTTGCGGCAGGGAGGTTATGGCTACACCTTC

J: TRBJ2-7
V: TRBV5-1
size: once
D: .
CDR3: CASSFGQGRYEQYF
DNA: TGCGCCAGCAGCTTCGGGCAGGGGCGATACGAGCAGTACTTC

J: TRBJ1-1
V: TRBV7-8
size: .
D: .
CDR3: CASDQGSENTEAFF
DNA: TGTGCCAGCGACCAGGGGAGTGAGAACACTGAAGCTTTCTTT

J: TRBJ1-2
V: TRBV18
size: .
D: .
CDR3: CASSRGREEGGYTF
DNA: TGTGCCAGCTCACGAGGGAGGGAGGAAGGCGGCTACACCTTC

J: TRBJ1-6
V: TRBV15
size: .
D: TRBD1
CDR3: CATSRDLQGGSPLHF
DNA: TGTGCCACCAGCAGAGATCTACAGGGGGGTTCACCCCTCCACTTT

J: TRBJ1-6
V: TRBV7-2
size: .
D: .
CDR3: CASSLFLQGLNSPLHF
DNA: TGTGCCAGCAGCTTGTTCCTACAGGGACTAAATTCACCCCTCCACTTT